A selection of T cell receptor beta chains follows, all from one sample in a study of blood T cells in healthy people across ages. Each CDR3 protein gets one entry after TCRdb re-called the 5' RACE reads with MiXCR. The data show around 780,000 distinct CDR3 sequences, 20% to 30% seen once. The data were also submitted as part of a second study, on T cells of mothers and their children.

The sequenced sample was blood. The receptors here all came from a boy aged 10-17 years in good health. Each CDR3 is given with its conserved first and last residue.

V gene	CDR3 protein
TRBV5-4	CASSLSRDSSYEQYF
TRBV12-3/TRBV12-4	CASRLENTEAFF
TRBV5-6	CASSLGGQLYTEAFF
TRBV7-6	CASSRGQALPNTGELFF
TRBV18	CASSPVLVAGEDTQYF
TRBV7-9	CASRTFPAFTDTQYF
TRBV14	CASSQVTTGGSETQYF
TRBV5-6	CASSLDRPDGYTF
TRBV5-1	CASSLSLGGANEQFF
TRBV28	CASKGVPGANVLTF
TRBV29-1	CSVCIASCTGELFF
TRBV20-1	CSARGASGDSYEQYF
TRBV5-1	CASSWGGSPRDNEQFF
TRBV9	CASSVGDSDEKLFF
TRBV5-4	CASSYGGGYQETQYF
TRBV6-6	CASTPGDMGGYTF
TRBV12-3/TRBV12-4	CASSFKGSQETQYF
TRBV3-1	CASSPRVSAYETQYF
TRBV4-1	CASSHPRYQETQYF
TRBV19	CASSMYRPLSSYNEQFF
TRBV15	CATSKSTGELFF